The T cell receptor (beta chain) under discussion was sequenced for a study of beta chain features in type 1 diabetes. Broader study findings: Patients with type 1 diabetes carried fewer insertions and had more deletions at their VDJ junctions. The question of HLA type influencing TCRB rearrangement was one that remained unresolved here. Type 1 diabetes patients showed a moderate but significant shortening of TCRB CDR3s in all four CD4+ subsets.

Every sorted population was more than 95% pure. The isolated RNA, all of it, was reverse transcribed, so expressed TCRB transcripts were what got sequenced. Libraries were prepared by immunoSEQ multiplex PCR; TCRdb keeps only in-frame clonotypes and omits some of them. Of some 660,000 clones in the sample, about an eighth were seen once. Trimming removed 2 bases from V and 7 bases from J, with 9 bases in between. The CDR3 sequence is 13 residues long. Germline CDR1 reads SEHNR; CDR2 reads FQNEAQ (reference sequence). As for this clone: No antigen is known for it. Other DNA variants within this sample encode the same CDR3.

The chain carries TRBV7-9 and TRBJ2-1, with unresolved D. This receptor was obtained from a man between 18 and 35 years old with type 1 diabetes. The sequenced sample was naive CD4+ T cells from blood. The CDR3 loop reads CASSLSQNNEQFF. CDR3 nucleotides: TGTGCCAGCAGCTTATCCCAAAATAATGAGCAGTTCTTC.